What follows are 26 T cell receptor beta chains derived from one specimen sequenced in a study of shared clonotypes between healthy human individuals. CD45RO-negative, CCR7-selected cells formed the naive CD8 fraction, which excluded terminally differentiated effector memory CD45RA+ cells. Clones were sequenced by immunoSEQ multiplex PCR, and TCRdb holds only the in-frame ones, with some missing. The sample holds millions of clones; about 92% are singletons and the top ten take more than 1.5%. Sequences were obtained from naive CD8+ T cells from PBMCs. These receptors were taken from a man aged 18 to 35 in good health. Some clones in this sample may be carry-over from other donors' samples.

V gene TRBV4-2 combines with J gene TRBJ1-4, with D maybe TRBD1 (6 bases). Germline loops: CDR1 LGHNA, CDR2 YNFKEQ. Trimming removed 0 bases from V and 8 bases from J, with 13 bases in between. This CDR3 region has 15 residues. The CDR3 nucleotides are TGTGCCAGCAGCCAAGAGAACAGGGTAAACGAAAAACTGTTTTTT. This codes for CASSQENRVNEKLFF.

Worth noting for this clone: The sample has other DNA sequences that encode this CDR3 too. This chain uses TRBV29-1 with TRBJ2-7; D gene uncertain. CDR1 is SQVTM and CDR2 is ANQGSEA in the germline V gene. The ends were cut back, 2 bases at V and 2 bases at J, with 7 bases in the middle. CDR3 length equals 12 residues. Here the CDR3 reads CSVETAPYEQYF. CDR3 DNA: TGCAGCGTTGAAACAGCGCCCTACGAGCAGTACTTC.

This chain connects TRBV19 to TRBJ2-3; TRBD1 matches 10 bases. Germline V gene data show CDR1 as LNHDA and CDR2 as SQIVND (reference sequence). This CDR3 is 19 amino acids long. V trimming: 2 bases; J trimming: 4 bases; junction bases outside the gene matches: 15. In nucleotides, the CDR3 is TGTGCCAGTAGTATACGGTTGCGGGGAGGGACAGGGGACCCAGATACGCAGTATTTT. Protein sequence: CASSIRLRGGTGDPDTQYF.

The chain is built from TRBV13 and TRBJ2-1; D is undetermined. Germline CDR1 PRHDT, CDR2 FYEKMQ (reference sequence). This CDR3 spans 14 amino acids. Trimming cost V 4 bases and J 1 base, with 8 bases left between them. For the CDR3, the DNA is TGTGCCAGCAGCTCTCGTAGGTCCTACAATGAGCAGTTCTTC. Translating it yields CASSSRRSYNEQFF. Combining the CDR3 with reference TRBV13 and TRBJ2-1 gives the whole variable domain AAGVIQSPRHLIKEKRETATLKCYPIPRHDTVYWYQQGPGQDPQFLISFYEKMQSDKGSIPDRFSAQQFSDYHSELNMSSLELGDSALYFCASSSRRSYNEQFFGPGTRLTVL.

The chain uses TRBV6-1 and TRBJ1-6; TRBD1 agrees at 10 bases. The J segment lost 7 bases and the V segment lost 6 bases, leaving 6 bases of the junction unmatched. The germline V gene encodes CDR1 MNHNS and CDR2 SASEGT. The CDR3 loop spans 15 amino acids. CDR3 sequence reads: CASRGTGATNSPLHF. CDR3 sequence (DNA): TGTGCCAGCAGGGGGACAGGGGCTACAAATTCACCCCTCCACTTT.

The chain employs TRBV11-2 and TRBJ2-7; D unresolved. The CDR3 runs to 12 residues. V was pared by 3 bases and J by 5 bases, with 8 bases between. CDR1 is SGHAT, CDR2 FQNNGV, per germline. DNA for the CDR3: TGTGCCAGCAGCTTGGACGTCCACGAGCAGTACTTC. As protein: CASSLDVHEQYF.

The chain has TRBV11-2 and TRBJ2-7; no firm D call. Per the germline V gene, CDR1 is SGHAT and CDR2 is FQNNGV. This CDR3 contains 14 residues. V lost 1 base to trimming and J lost 5 bases, with 12 bases between them. The CDR3 spells CASSLAGSRDEQYF. The CDR3 DNA follows: TGTGCCAGCAGCTTAGCTGGGTCTCGGGACGAGCAGTACTTC.

The gene calls are TRBV9 and TRBJ2-1; 7 nucleotides agree with TRBD2. The germline V gene encodes CDR1 SGDLS and CDR2 YYNGEE. CDR3 length: 14 amino acids. J was trimmed by 8 bases and V by 0 bases; bases with no gene match: 5. CDR3 bases: TGTGCCAGCAGCGTAGGTGGTAGCGGGTATGAGCAGTTCTTC. Its protein product is CASSVGGSGYEQFF.

This clone was counted between two and nine times. Other DNA sequences in the sample encode the same CDR3. V gene TRBV7-3 combines with J gene TRBJ1-1; maybe TRBD1 (6 bases). Looked up from germline, CDR1 is SGHTA and CDR2 is FQGTGA. Trimming left V 3 bases short and J 5 bases short, with 10 bases between. This CDR3 comprises 13 residues. CDR3 sequence: CASSLGGRTEAFF. The DNA of the CDR3 is TGTGCCAGCAGCTTGGGGGGCCGAACTGAAGCTTTCTTT. The full variable domain, rest sourced from reference TRBV7-3 and TRBJ1-1, is GAGVSQTPSNKVTEKGKYVELRCDPISGHTALYWYRQSLGQGPEFLIYFQGTGAADDSGLPNDRFFAVRPEGSVSTLKIQRTERGDSAVYLCASSLGGRTEAFFGQGTRLTVV.

In this sample, this clone turned up a few times. The chain couples TRBV5-6 to TRBJ2-1; D ambiguous. Germline values: CDR1 SGHDT, CDR2 YYEEEE. Trimming left V 1 base short and J 0 bases short, with 5 bases between. This CDR3 comprises 14 residues. The CDR3 loop reads CASSLPSSYNEQFF. CDR3 DNA sequence: TGTGCCAGCAGCTTGCCGAGCTCCTACAATGAGCAGTTCTTC.

The chain links TRBV4-2 to TRBJ2-7; D perhaps matches TRBD1 (6 bases). Germline values: CDR1 LGHNA, CDR2 YNFKEQ. CDR3 length: 15 amino acids. V lost 1 base, J lost 7 bases, and 17 bases lay in between. The CDR3 region is CASSQVLGAGLEQYF. CDR3 coding DNA: TGTGCCAGCAGCCAAGTCCTGGGGGCAGGGTTGGAGCAGTACTTC.

The CDR3 DNA sequence: TGTGCCAGCAGCCAATTCGGACCCTACGAGCAGTACTTC. Encoded protein: CASSQFGPYEQYF. This chain uses TRBV16 with TRBJ2-5; D not resolved. Matching the DNA end better, TRBJ2-7 makes the J call doubtful. CDR1 KGHSY and CDR2 FQNENV come from the germline V gene. The CDR3 extends over 13 amino acids.

The table lists this clone with a count of one. The chain has TRBV28 and TRBJ2-4; the D gene is possibly TRBD1 (6 bases). Trimming removed 2 bases from V and 1 base from J, with 24 bases in between. The CDR3 totals 20 residues. Germline V gene lookup returns CDR1 MDHEN and CDR2 SYDVKM. CDR3 DNA sequence: TGTGCCAGCAGTTTAACTCGGACAGCAACCACCCGGGGTGCCAAAAACATTCAGTACTTC. It yields the protein CASSLTRTATTRGAKNIQYF.

The rearrangement links TRBV25-1 to TRBJ1-1; TRBD1 matches at 9 bases. CDR1 and CDR2 (germline): MGHDK, SYGVNS. With 4 bases clipped from V and 4 bases from J, the junction kept 4 bases outside the gene matches. This CDR3 comprises 14 residues. CDR3 sequence: CASSGVTGGTEAFF. The CDR3 DNA reads as TGTGCCAGCAGTGGAGTGACAGGGGGCACTGAAGCTTTCTTT.

The chain has TRBV14 and TRBJ2-7; D is unresolved. Germline V lookup: CDR1 SGHDN, CDR2 FVKESK. V lost 0 bases and J 2 bases, leaving 11 bases between the germline ends. CDR3 length: 15 residues. CDR3 sequence (DNA): TGTGCCAGCAGCCAAGATGCGGCGAGTACCTACGAGCAGTACTTC. Protein product: CASSQDAASTYEQYF.

The rearrangement joins TRBV6-6 to TRBJ2-7; D not certain. The V gene's germline CDR1 is MNHNY and CDR2 SVGAGI (reference sequence). The CDR3 is 11 residues long. The germline V and J ends were trimmed by 8 bases and 2 bases, with 7 bases remaining between them. CDR3 sequence (DNA): TGTGCCAGCGCAAGCGCCTACGAGCAGTACTTC. It specifies CASASAYEQYF.

J is TRBJ2-1 and V is TRBV10-3; TRBD1 matches 10 bases. Germline values: CDR1 ENHRY, CDR2 SYGVKD. The CDR3 length is 14 residues. V shed 4 bases, J shed 7 bases, and the junction held 4 bases outside the gene matches. The CDR3 nucleotides read TGTGCCATCAGTGGTGGACAGGGGGTAAATGAGCAGTTCTTC. Translating gives CAISGGQGVNEQFF.

The chain links TRBV28 to TRBJ2-2; D is undetermined. Trimming stripped 6 bases from V and 2 bases from J, with 10 bases between. Per germline, CDR1 MDHEN and CDR2 SYDVKM. The CDR3 is made up of 14 amino acids. The CDR3 is CASSPTRNTGELFF. The CDR3 DNA reads TGTGCCAGCAGCCCGACACGCAACACCGGGGAGCTGTTTTTT.

A word on this clone: Other DNA sequences in the same sample also yield this CDR3. This sequence joins TRBV4-3 and TRBJ2-1, with D perhaps assigned TRBD1 or TRBD2 (5 bases each). Germline V gene data show CDR1 as LGHNA and CDR2 as YSLEER. Between the trimmed V and J ends, which lost 0 bases and 4 bases, there was a span of 10 bases. The CDR3 is 15 residues long. For the CDR3, the DNA is TGCGCCAGCAGCCAAGATGGGGGACGGTACAATGAGCAGTTCTTC. Translated, it gives CASSQDGGRYNEQFF.

The chain has TRBV7-6 and TRBJ2-7, with a weak D call TRBD1 (6 bases). Germline V gene data show CDR1 as SGHVS and CDR2 as FNYEAQ. The V gene lost 5 bases and the J gene lost 0 bases, with 23 bases spanning the gap. The CDR3 loop spans 18 amino acids. The CDR3 here is CASSLNPKTGSLSYEQYF. As DNA, the CDR3 is TGTGCCAGCAGCCTTAACCCAAAGACAGGATCCCTCTCCTACGAGCAGTACTTC.

The V call is TRBV30, the J call TRBJ2-6, with D unresolved. Trimming took 3 bases from V and 0 from J, leaving 3 bases between them. Germline V gives CDR1 GTSNPN, CDR2 SVGIG (reference sequence). This CDR3 is built from 13 residues. DNA of the CDR3: TGTGCCTGGAGAGACTCTGGGGCCAACGTCCTGACTTTC. The encoded protein is CAWRDSGANVLTF.

The count of this clone is one. V usage is TRBV4-2 and J usage is TRBJ2-1; the match to TRBD1 covers 12 bases. CDR1 and CDR2 (germline): LGHNA, YNFKEQ. The CDR3 extends over 23 amino acids. V shed 1 base, J shed 4 bases, and the junction held 23 bases outside the gene matches. CDR3 amino acids: CASSQGASGGDRGRLTSYNEQFF. The CDR3 nucleotides are TGTGCCAGCAGCCAAGGAGCCTCGGGCGGGGACAGGGGGCGTTTGACCTCTTACAATGAGCAGTTCTTC.

The chain is built from TRBV6-6 and TRBJ2-1; 7 positions match TRBD1. This CDR3 is built from 16 residues. After removal of 4 bases from V and 5 bases from J, the junction contained 11 bases not matched to a gene. Germline V gives CDR1 MNHNY, CDR2 SVGAGI (reference sequence). CDR3 nucleotides: TGTGCCAGCAGTTTCAAGGAGGACAGGTACAACAATGAGCAGTTCTTC. The encoded protein is CASSFKEDRYNNEQFF.

The V gene is TRBV27, the J gene TRBJ2-1; 10 bases match TRBD2. With V trimmed by 8 bases and J by 3 bases, 4 bases remained unmatched. The CDR3 is 14 amino acids. The V gene's germline CDR1 is MNHEY and CDR2 SMNVEV (reference sequence). CDR3 sequence (DNA): TGTGCCAGCCTCAAGCGGGAGGGCTACAATGAGCAGTTCTTC. Protein sequence: CASLKREGYNEQFF.

The V call is TRBV30, the J call TRBJ1-2; D gene uncertain. Trimming removed 0 bases at V and 4 bases at J, with 9 bases between. In germline, CDR1 is GTSNPN, CDR2 SVGIG (reference sequence). The CDR3 spans 13 residues. The CDR3 region has the DNA TGTGCCTGGAGTGTGGGGAACACCTATGGCTACACCTTC. It encodes CAWSVGNTYGYTF.

On this clone itself: One base away lies a much larger clone, so this may be a sequencing read error. V is TRBV7-9 and J is TRBJ1-1; no definite D call. The germline V gene encodes CDR1 SEHNR and CDR2 FQNEAQ (reference sequence). Deletions cut 5 bases from V and 3 bases from J, with 7 bases between. The CDR3 is 12 residues long. DNA of the CDR3: TGTGCCAGCAGCGTAGGGCACACTGAAGCTTTCTTT. Amino acids: CASSVGHTEAFF.